Listed below are T cell receptor beta chains from one sample, sequenced in a study of T cell responses to AZD1222 COVID-19 vaccine. Using immunoSEQ multiplex PCR, the repertoire was profiled, and TCRdb retains in-frame clones only, with some absent. In the table there are more than 150,000 clones, about 90% of which are singletons. The sequenced sample was peripheral blood, obtained 28 days after the second AZD1222 dose. The receptors originated from an adult who received the AZD1222 COVID-19 vaccine. CDR3s include the opening cysteine and the closing phenylalanine or tryptophan. Each record gives: V gene, J gene, D gene, clone size, CDR3 DNA, CDR3 protein. D genes are given only for firm matches. The size of a clone is reported for some rows only, either as once, few or many, or as a class for expanded clones.

TRBV2	TRBJ2-7	.	once	TGTGCCAGCAGTGAAGCGCTGTGGGGCGGGTACGAGCAGTACTTC	CASSEALWGGYEQYF
TRBV5-4	TRBJ1-1	.	.	TGTGCCAGCAGCCCACATGACAGAGACACTGAAGCTTTCTTT	CASSPHDRDTEAFF
TRBV6-5	TRBJ1-5	TRBD1	once	TGTGCCAGCAGCGGGACAGGATTCAATCAGCCCCAGCATTTT	CASSGTGFNQPQHF
TRBV5-1	TRBJ2-3	.	.	TGCGCCAGCAGGCTTGGCCACGGATCTAGCACAGATACGCAGTATTTT	CASRLGHGSSTDTQYF
TRBV19	TRBJ1-1	.	.	TGTGCCAGTAGTATAAGGCCTTGGGGGGGGACGAACACTGAAGCTTTCTTT	CASSIRPWGGTNTEAFF
TRBV2	TRBJ2-5	TRBD2	.	TGTGCCAGCAGAAAAGGGGCTAGCGGGGGTGGGGAGACCCAGTACTTC	CASRKGASGGGETQYF
TRBV5-8	TRBJ2-1	TRBD2	.	TGTGCCAGACCCTCTGCGCGGGGGGTGTTCTACAATGAGCAGTTCTTC	CARPSARGVFYNEQFF
TRBV27	TRBJ2-5	TRBD2	.	TGTGCCAGCCGGAGACTAGCGGGGCAAGAGACCCAGTACTTC	CASRRLAGQETQYF
TRBV7-2	TRBJ2-3	TRBD2	.	TGTGCCAGCAGCCCCCCAGGCGGGGGGGCTTCAGATACGCAGTATTTT	CASSPPGGGASDTQYF
TRBV3-1/TRBV3-2	TRBJ1-4	.	.	TGTGCCAGCAGCCAAGAGGGTATGGCAGGGGAAAAACTGTTTTTT	CASSQEGMAGEKLFF
TRBV5-4	TRBJ2-7	TRBD2	.	TGTGCCAGCAGCTTCGGGACTAGCGGGATCTACGAGCAGTACTTC	CASSFGTSGIYEQYF
TRBV30	TRBJ2-2	.	.	TGTGCCTGGAGTCTAAAGGGGTCGAACACCGGGGAGCTGTTTTTT	CAWSLKGSNTGELFF
TRBV6-6	TRBJ1-3	.	.	TGTGCCAGCAGTCGCTCCGATCATACAGGCAGGTCCGGAAACACCATATATTTT	CASSRSDHTGRSGNTIYF
TRBV6-5	TRBJ1-6	.	.	TGTGCCTCCGGGGCCAACCGGCCTAATTCACCCCTCCACTTT	CASGANRPNSPLHF
TRBV30	TRBJ1-2	.	.	TGTGCCTGGACCTCCTCGGGGGGGCTGACTGGCTACACCTTC	CAWTSSGGLTGYTF
TRBV10-3	TRBJ1-1	TRBD1	.	TGTGCCATAGGACAGGTTGATGAAGAAGCTTTCTTT	CAIGQVDEEAFF
TRBV19	TRBJ2-2	.	.	TGTGCCAGTAGGATGGGACACCAGACCGGGGAGCTGTTTTTT	CASRMGHQTGELFF
TRBV27	TRBJ2-7	.	.	TGTGCCAGCAGTTTGAGCCTAGCCCTCGCCTACGAGCAGTACTTC	CASSLSLALAYEQYF